The TCR beta chain under discussion was sequenced for a study of OX40 agonist ivuxolimab in advanced cancers. About the study: Of the participants, under 50% had some prior anti-PD-1, anti-PD-L1 or anti-CTLA-4 therapy, which was allowed.

The data were produced by immunoSEQ multiplex PCR, yet TCRdb's version contains in-frame clones alone and is incomplete. The sample yields around 56,000 clones, more than 85% seen once. Germline assignment: CDR1 DFQATT and CDR2 SNEGSKA (reference sequence). V lost 1 base to trimming and J lost 8 bases, with 6 bases between them. The CDR3 covers 11 residues. This sequence originates from an adult with an advanced solid tumor such as melanoma, head and neck, liver or kidney cancer. The chain links TRBV20-1 to TRBJ2-1; no clear D. The source was CD4+ or CD8+ T cells sorted from blood, collected in a trial of the OX40 agonist ivuxolimab. In DNA, the CDR3 is TGCAGTGCTAGAGGGTCCGATGAGCAGTTCTTC. This gives the protein CSARGSDEQFF.